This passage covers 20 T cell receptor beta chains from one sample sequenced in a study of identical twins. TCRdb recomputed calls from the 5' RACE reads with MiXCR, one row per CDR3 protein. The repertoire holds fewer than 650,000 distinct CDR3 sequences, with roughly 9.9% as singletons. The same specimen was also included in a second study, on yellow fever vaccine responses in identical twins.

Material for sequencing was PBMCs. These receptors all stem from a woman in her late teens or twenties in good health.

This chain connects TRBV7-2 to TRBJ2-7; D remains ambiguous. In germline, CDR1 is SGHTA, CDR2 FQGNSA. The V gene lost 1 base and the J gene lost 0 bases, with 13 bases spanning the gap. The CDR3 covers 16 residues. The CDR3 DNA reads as TGTGCCAGCAGCTTAGTTCCCGGTCCAGGCTCCTACGAGCAGTACTTC. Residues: CASSLVPGPGSYEQYF.

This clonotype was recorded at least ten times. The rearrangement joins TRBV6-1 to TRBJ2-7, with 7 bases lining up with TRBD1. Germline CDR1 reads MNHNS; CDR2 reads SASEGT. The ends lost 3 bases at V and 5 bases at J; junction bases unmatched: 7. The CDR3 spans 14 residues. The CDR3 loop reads CASSDWGTENEQYF. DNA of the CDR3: TGTGCCAGCAGTGATTGGGGGACAGAGAACGAGCAGTACTTC.

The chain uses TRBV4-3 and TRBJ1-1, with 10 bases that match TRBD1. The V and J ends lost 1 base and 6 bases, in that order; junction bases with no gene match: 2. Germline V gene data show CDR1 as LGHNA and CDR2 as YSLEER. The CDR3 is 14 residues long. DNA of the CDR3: TGCGCCAGCAGCCAAGGCGGACAGGGGGCTGAAGCTTTCTTT. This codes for CASSQGGQGAEAFF.

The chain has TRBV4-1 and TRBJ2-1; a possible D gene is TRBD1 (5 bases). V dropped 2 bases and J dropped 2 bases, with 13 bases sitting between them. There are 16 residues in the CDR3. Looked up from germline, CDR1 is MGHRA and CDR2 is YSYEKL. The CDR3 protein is CASSQPTQVPYNEQFF. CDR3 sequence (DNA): TGCGCCAGCAGCCAACCAACACAGGTTCCCTACAATGAGCAGTTCTTC.

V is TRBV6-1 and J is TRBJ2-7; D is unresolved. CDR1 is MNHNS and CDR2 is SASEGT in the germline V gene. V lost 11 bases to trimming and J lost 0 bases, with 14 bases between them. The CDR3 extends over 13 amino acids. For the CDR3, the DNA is TGTGCCTCCTACCGTTCGGGCTCCTACGAGCAGTACTTC. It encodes CASYRSGSYEQYF.

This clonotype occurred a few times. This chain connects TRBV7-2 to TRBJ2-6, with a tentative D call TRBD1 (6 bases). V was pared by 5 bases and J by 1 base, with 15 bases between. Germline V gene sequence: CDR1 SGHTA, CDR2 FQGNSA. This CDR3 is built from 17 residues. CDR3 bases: TGTGCCAGCAGCCCCTCGACAGGTTTATCTGGGGCCAACGTCCTGACTTTC. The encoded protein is CASSPSTGLSGANVLTF.

CDR3 sequence reads: CASSFFRGHWEQYF. DNA of the CDR3: TGTGCCAGCAGCTTTTTCCGGGGACATTGGGAGCAGTACTTC. The chain is built from TRBV7-2 and TRBJ2-7; TRBD1 might be the D (6 bases). The CDR3 runs to 14 residues. Germline V CDR1 and CDR2: SGHTA, FQGNSA. Trimming took off 3 bases at V and 7 bases at J, with 16 bases between the two ends.

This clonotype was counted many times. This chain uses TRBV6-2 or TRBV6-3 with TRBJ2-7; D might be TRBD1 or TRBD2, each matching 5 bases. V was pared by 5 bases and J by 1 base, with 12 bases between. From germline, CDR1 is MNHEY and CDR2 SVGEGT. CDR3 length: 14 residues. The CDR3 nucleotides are TGTGCCAGCAGTACGGGGACGCCGTCCTACGAGCAGTACTTC. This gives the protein CASSTGTPSYEQYF.

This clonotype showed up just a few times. The CDR3 DNA reads TGTGCCAGCTCACCAGGGGGGGGAGTCAGTGGAGTTTCCAATCAGCCCCAGCATTTT. This translates into CASSPGGGVSGVSNQPQHF. The rearrangement joins TRBV18 to TRBJ1-5, with D tentatively TRBD1 (5 bases). This CDR3 comprises 19 residues. V was trimmed by 2 bases and J by 3 bases, leaving 23 bases between them. Germline values: CDR1 KGHSH, CDR2 LQKENI.

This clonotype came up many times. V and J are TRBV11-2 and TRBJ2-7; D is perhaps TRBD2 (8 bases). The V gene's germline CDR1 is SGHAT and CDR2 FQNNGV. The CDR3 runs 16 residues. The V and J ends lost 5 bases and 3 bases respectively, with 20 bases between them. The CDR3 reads CASSVRGLAGYYEQYF. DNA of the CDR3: TGTGCCAGCAGCGTTAGGGGGCTAGCGGGCTACTACGAGCAGTACTTC.

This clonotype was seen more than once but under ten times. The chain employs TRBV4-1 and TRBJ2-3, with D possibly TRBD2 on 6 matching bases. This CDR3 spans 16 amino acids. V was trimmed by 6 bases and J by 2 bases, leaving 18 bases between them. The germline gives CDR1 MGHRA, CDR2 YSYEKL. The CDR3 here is CASRSGLGGNTDTQYF. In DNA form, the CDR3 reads TGCGCCAGCAGGTCAGGACTCGGCGGGAACACAGATACGCAGTATTTT.

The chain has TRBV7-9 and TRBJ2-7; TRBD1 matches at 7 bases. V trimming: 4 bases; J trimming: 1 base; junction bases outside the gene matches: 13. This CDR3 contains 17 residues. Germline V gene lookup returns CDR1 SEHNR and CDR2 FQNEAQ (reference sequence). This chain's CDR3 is CASSSTLRDSDSYEQYF. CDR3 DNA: TGTGCCAGCAGCTCAACACTACGGGACAGTGATTCCTACGAGCAGTACTTC.

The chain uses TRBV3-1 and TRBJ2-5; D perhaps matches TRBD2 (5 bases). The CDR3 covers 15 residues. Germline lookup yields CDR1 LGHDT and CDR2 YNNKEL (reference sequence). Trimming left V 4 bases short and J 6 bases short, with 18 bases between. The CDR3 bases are TGTGCCAGCAGCCTCCCCGGAGGCCGAGGGAAGACCCAGTACTTC. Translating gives CASSLPGGRGKTQYF.

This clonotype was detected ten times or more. The CDR3 sequence is CASTPAKSTQYF. The DNA for the CDR3 is TGTGCCAGCACCCCCGCTAAAAGTACGCAGTATTTT. The chain couples TRBV12-3 or TRBV12-4 to TRBJ2-3; D gene uncertain. The CDR3 totals 12 residues. The V end lost 7 bases, the J end lost 8 bases, and 13 bases lay between the germline ends.

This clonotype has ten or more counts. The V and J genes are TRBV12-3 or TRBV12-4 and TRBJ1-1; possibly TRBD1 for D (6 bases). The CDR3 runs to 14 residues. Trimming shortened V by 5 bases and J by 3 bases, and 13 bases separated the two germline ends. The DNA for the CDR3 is TGTGCCAGCAGTATGACAGGAACTCACACTGAAGCTTTCTTT. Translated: CASSMTGTHTEAFF.

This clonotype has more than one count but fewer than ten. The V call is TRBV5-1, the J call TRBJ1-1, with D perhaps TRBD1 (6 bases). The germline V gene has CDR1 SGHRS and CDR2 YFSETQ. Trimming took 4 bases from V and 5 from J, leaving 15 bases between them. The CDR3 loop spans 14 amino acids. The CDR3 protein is CASSPEDRQTEAFF. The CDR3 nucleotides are TGCGCCAGCAGCCCCGAGGACAGACAGACTGAAGCTTTCTTT.

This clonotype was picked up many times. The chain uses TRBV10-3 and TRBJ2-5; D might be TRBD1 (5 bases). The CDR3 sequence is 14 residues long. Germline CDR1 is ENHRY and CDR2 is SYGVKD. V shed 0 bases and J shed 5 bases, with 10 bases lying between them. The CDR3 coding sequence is TGTGCCATCAGTGAGTCGACAGCCTGGGAGACCCAGTACTTC. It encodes CAISESTAWETQYF.

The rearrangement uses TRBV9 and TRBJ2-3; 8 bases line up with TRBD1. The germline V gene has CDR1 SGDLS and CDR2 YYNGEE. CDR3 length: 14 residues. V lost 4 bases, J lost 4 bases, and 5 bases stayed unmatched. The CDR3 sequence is CASSPWDRPDTQYF. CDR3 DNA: TGTGCCAGCAGCCCCTGGGACAGGCCAGATACGCAGTATTTT.

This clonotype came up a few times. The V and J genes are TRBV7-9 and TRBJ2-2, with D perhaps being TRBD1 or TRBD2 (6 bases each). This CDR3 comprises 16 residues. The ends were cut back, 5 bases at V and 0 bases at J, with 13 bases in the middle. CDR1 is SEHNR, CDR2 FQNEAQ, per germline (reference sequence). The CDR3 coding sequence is TGTGCCAGCAGCCCGAGGGGGGCCGCGAACACCGGGGAGCTGTTTTTT. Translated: CASSPRGAANTGELFF.

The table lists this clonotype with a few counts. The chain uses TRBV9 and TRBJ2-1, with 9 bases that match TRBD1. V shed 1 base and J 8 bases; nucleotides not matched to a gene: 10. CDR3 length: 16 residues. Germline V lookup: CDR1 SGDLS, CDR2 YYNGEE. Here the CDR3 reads CASSVSGTGLTYEQFF. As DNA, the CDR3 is TGTGCCAGCAGCGTAAGTGGGACAGGGTTAACTTATGAGCAGTTCTTC.